The 14 T cell receptor beta chains given below trace back to one sample, sequenced in a study of blood T cell repertoires in COVID-19. Sequencing was performed with immunoSEQ multiplex PCR; in TCRdb, only in-frame clones are kept and a portion is missing. The data contain 400,000 or so clones, over 85% of them singletons. Sequencing was performed on peripheral blood. The receptor set was obtained from a man younger than 30 with COVID-19, enrolled during active disease.

The chain carries TRBV7-9 and TRBJ2-3; D not resolved. The CDR3 contains 14 residues. Germline-derived CDR1 and CDR2 are SEHNR and FQNEAQ (reference sequence). V shed 6 bases and J shed 0 bases, with 10 bases lying between them. The CDR3, as DNA: TGTGCCAGCAGAGCTAGGCATAGCACAGATACGCAGTATTTT. This gives the protein CASRARHSTDTQYF. Using reference TRBV7-9 and TRBJ2-3 for the parts outside the CDR3, the full variable domain is DTGVSQNPRHKITKRGQNVTFRCDPISEHNRLYWYRQTLGQGPEFLTYFQNEAQLEKSRLLSDRFSAERPKGSFSTLEIQRTEQGDSAMYLCASRARHSTDTQYFGPGTRLTVL.

The table lists this clone with a count of one. This chain uses TRBV7-2 with TRBJ2-3, with 10 bases fitting TRBD2. V trimming: 5 bases; J trimming: 6 bases; junction bases outside the gene matches: 8. Per the germline V gene, CDR1 is SGHTA and CDR2 is FQGNSA. The CDR3 sequence is 15 residues long. This chain's CDR3 is CASSPSGRAWDTQYF. DNA of the CDR3: TGTGCCAGCAGCCCGAGCGGGAGGGCCTGGGATACGCAGTATTTT.

The rearrangement joins TRBV29-1 to TRBJ2-1; TRBD1 agrees at 8 bases. V gave up 4 bases and J gave up 7 bases; unmatched junction bases: 15. The CDR3 runs 16 residues. Germline assignment: CDR1 SQVTM and CDR2 ANQGSEA. The CDR3 DNA sequence: TGCAGCGTTGTCAACTTACAGGGGGGTAGGTGGAATGAGCAGTTCTTC. Protein: CSVVNLQGGRWNEQFF.

In this sample, this clone turned up a few times. The chain links TRBV7-8 to TRBJ2-7; possibly TRBD2 for D (6 bases). Germline assignment: CDR1 SGHVS and CDR2 FQNEAQ. CDR3 length: 13 amino acids. V lost 5 bases to trimming and J lost 2 bases, with 10 bases between them. The CDR3 nucleotides are TGTGCCAGCAGCCGCGGGAAGCCCTACGAGCAGTACTTC. Translation: CASSRGKPYEQYF.

The chain carries TRBV6-6 and TRBJ1-5, with TRBD1 as a possible D gene (5 bases). Between the trimmed V and J ends, which lost 2 bases and 0 bases, there was a span of 8 bases. Germline V gene lookup returns CDR1 MNHNY and CDR2 SVGAGI (reference sequence). This CDR3 spans 15 amino acids. The CDR3, as DNA: TGTGCCAGCAGTTACGGGGGGTATAGCAATCAGCCCCAGCATTTT. Translating gives CASSYGGYSNQPQHF.

The chain employs TRBV3-1 (or the pseudogene TRBV3-2) and TRBJ1-1, with 9 bases matching TRBD1. This CDR3 has 13 residues. With 6 bases clipped from V and 8 bases from J, the junction kept 7 bases outside the gene matches. The germline V gene encodes CDR1 LGHDT and CDR2 YNNKEL (reference sequence). CDR3 bases: TGTGCCAGCAGATCGGACAGGGGCGTGGAAGCTTTCTTT. It specifies CASRSDRGVEAFF.

This chain links TRBV5-4 with TRBJ2-2, with 12 bases lining up with TRBD1. V trimming: 6 bases; J trimming: 5 bases; junction bases outside the gene matches: 8. Germline V gene data show CDR1 as SGHNT and CDR2 as YYREEE (reference sequence). The CDR3 has 16 amino acids. DNA for the CDR3: TGTGCCAGCAACCCTGGGACAGGGGGCCGTACCGGGGAGCTGTTTTTT. Protein sequence: CASNPGTGGRTGELFF.

The rearrangement uses TRBV27 and TRBJ2-1, with D uncertain. Trimming took 6 bases from V and 8 from J, leaving 17 bases between them. The CDR3 length is 14 residues. Per germline, CDR1 MNHEY and CDR2 SMNVEV (reference sequence). The CDR3 DNA follows: TGTGCCAGCAGCATCACCCTAGGTGTCGATGAGCAGTTCTTC. Residues: CASSITLGVDEQFF.

This sequence joins TRBV19 and TRBJ1-1; D is possibly TRBD1 (6 bases). Germline CDR1 reads LNHDA; CDR2 reads SQIVND (reference sequence). The CDR3 is 14 residues long. Trimming left V 4 bases short and J 5 bases short, with 14 bases between. For the CDR3, the DNA is TGTGCCAGTAGTACAACAGGGTGGGGGACTGAAGCTTTCTTT. Amino acids: CASSTTGWGTEAFF.

CDR3 nucleotide sequence: TGTGCCAGCAGCCCGAAACGAACTAGCGGGACTTATACCGGGGAGCTGTTTTTT. Translated: CASSPKRTSGTYTGELFF. The chain uses TRBV7-9 and TRBJ2-2; 10 bases are a match to TRBD2. The V segment lost 5 bases and the J segment 5 bases; nucleotides outside the gene matches: 14. Germline V gene data show CDR1 as SEHNR and CDR2 as FQNEAQ (reference sequence). This CDR3 contains 18 residues.

The V call is TRBV4-1, the J call TRBJ2-1, with D hard to call. Between the trimmed V and J ends, which lost 5 bases and 3 bases, there was a span of 14 bases. Per germline, CDR1 MGHRA and CDR2 YSYEKL. The CDR3 is 15 amino acids. The CDR3 sequence is CASSWASVGYNEQFF. The DNA for the CDR3 is TGCGCCAGCAGCTGGGCTTCCGTCGGCTACAATGAGCAGTTCTTC.

The genes are TRBV10-3 and TRBJ1-5; 9 positions match TRBD1. Trimming removed 9 bases from V and 4 bases from J; junction bases left unmatched: 7. CDR3 length: 14 residues. Per the germline V gene, CDR1 is ENHRY and CDR2 is SYGVKD. In DNA form, the CDR3 reads TGTGCCATAAGTTTAGACAGGGGGAATCAGCCCCAGCATTTT. Amino acids: CAISLDRGNQPQHF.

The chain links TRBV7-2 to TRBJ2-1; 12 nucleotides align to TRBD2. The V gene end was trimmed by 2 bases and the J gene end by 4 bases; junction bases not matched to a gene: 0. The CDR3 contains 15 residues. In germline, CDR1 is SGHTA, CDR2 FQGNSA. The CDR3 coding sequence is TGTGCCAGCAGCTTACTAGCGGGAGGGTACAATGAGCAGTTCTTC. Translation gives CASSLLAGGYNEQFF.

The rearrangement uses TRBV2 and TRBJ2-3, with D possibly matching TRBD2 (6 bases). The V and J ends lost 2 bases and 4 bases respectively, with 13 bases between them. The CDR3 covers 15 residues. The germline V gene encodes CDR1 SNHLY and CDR2 FYNNEI. The DNA of the CDR3 is TGTGCCAGCAGTGAACCGGGACTGGAATCAGATACGCAGTATTTT. Translating it yields CASSEPGLESDTQYF. The full variable domain, rest sourced from reference TRBV2 and TRBJ2-3, is EPEVTQTPSHQVTQMGQEVILRCVPISNHLYFYWYRQILGQKVEFLVSFYNNEISEKSEIFDDQFSVERPDGSNFTLKIRSTKLEDSAMYFCASSEPGLESDTQYFGPGTRLTVL.